Listed here are 5 T cell receptor beta chains from one sample, sequenced in a study of a mutant IDH1 vaccine in newly diagnosed glioma. These receptors have no known antigen. Time point given: week 23, last vaccination. Every vaccine dose comprised 300 ug of mutant IDH1 20-mer peptide plus topical imiquimod. Method: immunoSEQ multiplex PCR; TCRdb's copy keeps in-frame clones and lacks some. Here the sample spans around 30,000 clones, approximately 80% being singletons. This specimen consisted of PBMCs, obtained from a glioma patient whose treatment included an IDH1 peptide vaccine. Source of these receptors: a woman under 30 with glioma.

This clone is a singleton in its sample. The rearrangement links TRBV6-1 to TRBJ1-1; a weak D match, TRBD1 (5 bases). Trimming stripped 6 bases from V and 5 bases from J, with 16 bases between. The CDR3 extends over 14 amino acids. Germline values: CDR1 MNHNS, CDR2 SASEGT. CDR3 DNA sequence: TGTGCCAGCAGAATTTGGGGGTATGGGACTGAAGCTTTCTTT. This gives the protein CASRIWGYGTEAFF.

The CDR3 is CASSPSSTGYEQYF. The DNA for the CDR3 is TGTGCCAGCTCACCATCGAGCACAGGTTACGAGCAGTACTTC. The chain uses TRBV18 and TRBJ2-7, with D perhaps matching TRBD1 (5 bases). Germline CDR1 reads KGHSH; CDR2 reads LQKENI. CDR3 length equals 14 residues. V was trimmed by 2 bases and J by 4 bases, leaving 12 bases between them.

This chain links TRBV7-8 with TRBJ1-5; 7 bases agree with TRBD1. V was pared by 5 bases and J by 6 bases, with 10 bases of the junction left unmatched. CDR1 SGHVS and CDR2 FQNEAQ come from the germline V gene. This CDR3 has 15 residues. For the CDR3, the DNA is TGTGCCAGCAGCGTACAAGGGGGCGGGGGTCAGCCCCAGCATTTT. Translation gives CASSVQGGGGQPQHF. Using reference TRBV7-8 and TRBJ1-5 for the parts outside the CDR3, the full variable domain is GAGVSQSPRYKVAKRGQDVALRCDPISGHVSLFWYQQALGQGPEFLTYFQNEAQLDKSGLPSDRFFAERPEGSVSTLKIQRTQQEDSAVYLCASSVQGGGGQPQHFGDGTRLSIL.

This chain links TRBV29-1 with TRBJ1-4; no clear D. This CDR3 has 12 residues. From germline, CDR1 is SQVTM and CDR2 ANQGSEA. V was shortened by 8 bases and J by 0 bases, with 7 bases between the two germline ends. CDR3 sequence (DNA): TGCAGCTATACATCAACTAATGAAAAACTGTTTTTT. Its translation: CSYTSTNEKLFF. Using reference TRBV29-1 and TRBJ1-4 for the parts outside the CDR3, the full variable domain is SAVISQKPSRDICQRGTSLTIQCQVDSQVTMMFWYRQQPGQSLTLIATANQGSEATYESGFVIDKFPISRPNLTFSTLTVSNMSPEDSSIYLCSYTSTNEKLFFGSGTQLSVL.

This clone was found once. This chain connects TRBV27 to TRBJ2-7, with 10 bases matching TRBD2. CDR1 and CDR2 (germline): MNHEY, SMNVEV (reference sequence). The trim removed 7 bases at V and 1 base at J, leaving 7 bases unmatched. The CDR3 has 15 residues. This CDR3 is CASKLLAGQSYEQYF. The CDR3 nucleotides are TGTGCCAGCAAACTACTAGCGGGGCAGTCCTACGAGCAGTACTTC.